Listed below are T cell receptor beta chains from one sample, sequenced in a study of blood T cell repertoires in COVID-19. Sequenced by immunoSEQ multiplex PCR; TCRdb stores in-frame clones only, minus some. The sample has around 97,000 clones; 80% to 90% are singletons. Sample: peripheral blood. All receptors derive from a woman aged 55-70 years with acute or convalescent COVID-19. The CDR3 runs from the conserved cysteine through the conserved F or W. D genes are given only for firm matches. Expanded clones are given a class, and other clones once, few, many or no size at all.

abundance: -; j_gene: TRBJ1-2; v_gene: TRBV19; d_gene: -; CDR3aa: CASSISGDLGYGYTF; CDR3nt: TGTGCCAGTAGTATCTCAGGGGATCTCGGCTATGGCTACACCTTC
abundance: once; j_gene: TRBJ1-2; v_gene: TRBV10-3; d_gene: -; CDR3aa: CAISEDRSYGYTF; CDR3nt: TGTGCCATCAGTGAGGACAGGTCCTATGGCTACACCTTC
abundance: -; j_gene: TRBJ1-4; v_gene: TRBV2; d_gene: TRBD1; CDR3aa: CASYDRVGEKLFF; CDR3nt: TGTGCCAGCTATGACAGGGTTGGCGAAAAACTGTTTTTT
abundance: -; j_gene: TRBJ1-2; v_gene: TRBV11-1; d_gene: -; CDR3aa: CASSLGLNYGYTF; CDR3nt: TGTGCCAGCAGCTTGGGGCTTAACTATGGCTACACCTTC
abundance: -; j_gene: TRBJ1-3; v_gene: TRBV6-5; d_gene: -; CDR3aa: CASSFGGSGNTIYF; CDR3nt: TGTGCCAGCAGTTTCGGGGGCTCTGGAAACACCATATATTTT
abundance: -; j_gene: TRBJ2-1; v_gene: TRBV13; d_gene: TRBD1; CDR3aa: CASSLGSGTGGGNEQFF; CDR3nt: TGTGCCAGCAGCTTAGGATCCGGGACAGGGGGCGGCAATGAGCAGTTCTTC
abundance: -; j_gene: TRBJ1-5; v_gene: TRBV3-1/TRBV3-2; d_gene: -; CDR3aa: CASSQGREGNQPQHF; CDR3nt: TGTGCCAGCAGCCAAGGGAGGGAGGGCAATCAGCCCCAGCATTTT
abundance: -; j_gene: TRBJ1-1; v_gene: TRBV5-1; d_gene: TRBD1; CDR3aa: CASSSGQGRNTEAFF; CDR3nt: TGCGCCAGCAGCTCGGGACAGGGCCGAAACACTGAAGCTTTCTTT
abundance: few; j_gene: TRBJ2-2; v_gene: TRBV19; d_gene: TRBD1; CDR3aa: CASCTGAVNTGELFF; CDR3nt: TGTGCCAGTTGTACAGGGGCCGTCAACACCGGGGAGCTGTTTTTT
abundance: -; j_gene: TRBJ1-1; v_gene: TRBV28; d_gene: -; CDR3aa: CASSLVRQNTEAFF; CDR3nt: TGTGCCAGCAGTTTGGTGCGACAAAACACTGAAGCTTTCTTT
abundance: once; j_gene: TRBJ2-3; v_gene: TRBV19; d_gene: TRBD2; CDR3aa: CASSIRLAGVTDTQYF; CDR3nt: TGTGCCAGTAGTATCCGACTAGCGGGGGTCACAGATACGCAGTATTTT
abundance: -; j_gene: TRBJ1-2; v_gene: TRBV5-1; d_gene: -; CDR3aa: CASSLAGTGPYGYTF; CDR3nt: TGCGCCAGCAGCTTGGCGGGCACAGGTCCCTATGGCTACACCTTC
abundance: few; j_gene: TRBJ2-3; v_gene: TRBV2; d_gene: -; CDR3aa: CASKREPVTDTQYF; CDR3nt: TGTGCCAGCAAGAGGGAACCGGTCACAGATACGCAGTATTTT
abundance: -; j_gene: TRBJ2-2; v_gene: TRBV19; d_gene: TRBD1; CDR3aa: CASSVTGTGELFF; CDR3nt: TGTGCCAGTAGTGTGACAGGGACCGGGGAGCTGTTTTTT
abundance: -; j_gene: TRBJ1-1; v_gene: TRBV5-1; d_gene: TRBD1; CDR3aa: CASSYVPGQVEAFF; CDR3nt: TGCGCCAGCAGCTATGTCCCGGGACAGGTTGAAGCTTTCTTT
abundance: -; j_gene: TRBJ2-1; v_gene: TRBV27; d_gene: TRBD2; CDR3aa: CASSYLSGLARNEQFF; CDR3nt: TGTGCCAGCAGTTATCTATCTGGACTAGCGAGGAATGAGCAGTTCTTC
abundance: -; j_gene: TRBJ2-5; v_gene: TRBV5-4; d_gene: TRBD2; CDR3aa: CASTLRGGHETQYF; CDR3nt: TGTGCCAGCACCCTTCGGGGGGGGCATGAGACCCAGTACTTC